This T cell receptor (beta chain) comes out of a study of cytomegalovirus exposure and HLA in healthy donors. General study points: A few chains tied to CMV proved CMV antigen-specific in vitro.

On this clone: Its antigen remains unidentified.

The V and J ends lost 3 bases and 6 bases, in that order; junction bases with no gene match: 4. Per germline, CDR1 LGHNA and CDR2 YNFKEQ. This CDR3 is 15 amino acids long. 13 Jbeta primers and 60 Vbeta primers were used for the PCR. Authors' data handling: Counted up in a later analysis, unique TCR beta chains came to about 80 million, with about 9.9 million shared. Assay: immunoSEQ multiplex PCR; the TCRdb copy retains only in-frame clones and omits some. V and J calls and clone size are as listed in that table; D and trimming were resolved from the DNA. The profile shows 150,000 or so clones, approximately 80% of them singletons. Every donor was a healthy person donating bone marrow.

The sequence was collected from a woman in her thirties or forties in good health and CMV-seropositive. V is TRBV4-2 and J is TRBJ1-4, with TRBD1 matching over 10 bases. The sample consisted of PBMCs. The CDR3 here is CASSHPGTGDEKLFF. In DNA form, the CDR3 reads TGTGCCAGCAGCCATCCCGGGACAGGGGATGAAAAACTGTTTTTT.